Sequencing of this T cell receptor (beta chain) was carried out in a study of blood T cell repertoires in COVID-19. Overall study context: Sources were T cells, B-cell-depleted T cells, or PBMCs; the material itself was cDNA or gDNA.

Remarks on this clone: Other DNA sequences in this specimen translate into the identical CDR3.

The Seattle patients joined while their infection was active and were tracked longitudinally afterward. Using immunoSEQ multiplex PCR, the repertoire was profiled, and TCRdb retains in-frame clones only, with some absent. The sample holds fewer than 350,000 clones, around 90% seen once. Deletions cut 4 bases from V and 8 bases from J, with 11 bases between. Germline V gene lookup returns CDR1 SQVTM and CDR2 ANQGSEA. The CDR3 has 11 residues. V usage is TRBV29-1 and J usage is TRBJ2-5; possibly TRBD1 for D (5 bases). The TCR comes from a woman aged 30 to 39 with COVID-19, enrolled during active disease. The sample taken for sequencing was peripheral blood. The CDR3 DNA follows: TGCAGCGTTGGGGGCCGTGAAACCCAGTACTTC. Residues: CSVGGRETQYF.